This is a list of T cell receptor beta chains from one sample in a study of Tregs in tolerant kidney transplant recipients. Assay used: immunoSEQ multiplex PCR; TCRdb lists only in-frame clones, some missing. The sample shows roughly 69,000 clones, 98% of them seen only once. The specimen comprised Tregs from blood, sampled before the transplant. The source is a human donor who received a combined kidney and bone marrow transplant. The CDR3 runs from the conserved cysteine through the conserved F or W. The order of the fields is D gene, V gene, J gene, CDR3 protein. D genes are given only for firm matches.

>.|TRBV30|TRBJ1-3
CAWSVQRNTIYF
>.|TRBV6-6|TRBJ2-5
CASGGAEETQYF
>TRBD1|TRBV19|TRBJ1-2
CASSINRGLVGYTF
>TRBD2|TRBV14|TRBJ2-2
CASSRTTSGRNTGELFF
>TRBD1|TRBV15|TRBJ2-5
CATSREQGAGETQYF
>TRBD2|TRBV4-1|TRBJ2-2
CASSHPGLASDTGELFF
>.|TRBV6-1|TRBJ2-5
CASQSVGETQYF
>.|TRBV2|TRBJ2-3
CASSEVSGVKTDTQYF
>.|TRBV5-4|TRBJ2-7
CASSPIGGSKQQYF
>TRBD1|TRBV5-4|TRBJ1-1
CASSQDRENTEAFF
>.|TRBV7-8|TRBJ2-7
CASSLALAVSPYEQYF
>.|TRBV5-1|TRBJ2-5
CASSLASASQGETQYF
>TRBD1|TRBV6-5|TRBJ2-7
CASSYSKGAGHEQYF
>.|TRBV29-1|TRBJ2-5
CSAGLASRAQETQYF
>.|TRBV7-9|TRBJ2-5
CASSSQETQYF
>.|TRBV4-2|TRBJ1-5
CASSHSLRGDDSNQPQHF
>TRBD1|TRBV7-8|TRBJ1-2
CASSLLGQGPYGYTF
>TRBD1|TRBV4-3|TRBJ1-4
CASSRTGSYNEKLFF
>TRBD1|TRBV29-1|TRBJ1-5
CSAGGSNQPQHF
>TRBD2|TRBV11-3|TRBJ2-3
CASSRSHPSGRQYF
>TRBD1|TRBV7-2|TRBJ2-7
CASSRARGQVSYEQYF
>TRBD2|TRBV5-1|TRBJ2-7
CASSAGLAGFPYEQYF
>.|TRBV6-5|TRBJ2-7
CASSSYRGGSTYEQYF
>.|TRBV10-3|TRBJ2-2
CAISEGGPDTGELFF
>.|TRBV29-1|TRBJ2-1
CSVVPASSYNEQFF
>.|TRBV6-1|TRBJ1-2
CASSGTSTGNYGYTF
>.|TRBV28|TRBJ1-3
CASCSRGSGNTIYF
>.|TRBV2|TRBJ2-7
CASSVGGLVAYEQYF
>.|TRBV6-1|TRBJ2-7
CASSVGHRRSYEQYF
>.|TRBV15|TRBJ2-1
CATSRALMGSSYNEQFF
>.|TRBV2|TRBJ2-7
CASIGDRQTYEQYF
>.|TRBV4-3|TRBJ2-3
CASSRVGRGDTQYF
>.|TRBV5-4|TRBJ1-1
CASRNGGALNTEAFF
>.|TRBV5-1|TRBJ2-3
CASSFRQEVDTQYF